The clone carrying this T cell receptor (beta chain) was seen a single time. Its antigen is as yet unknown. The primer mix had 60 Vbeta and 13 Jbeta primers. TCRdb keeps only in-frame clones here, not all; method: immunoSEQ multiplex PCR. The sample shows around 170,000 clones, around 77% of them seen only once. This record belongs to a study of cytomegalovirus exposure and HLA in healthy donors. For the study at large: The Caucasian-associated ancestry cluster contained about four fifths of the 300 to 400 genotyped donors. Study observations and caveats: In a later analysis, a missense DCLRE1C variant was linked to TCR beta V- and J-gene trimming. In vitro data verified three CMV-associated chains as specific for CMV antigens.

After removal of 4 bases from V and 7 bases from J, the junction contained 6 bases not matched to a gene. The CDR3 runs 14 residues. Germline V gene data show CDR1 as SGDLS and CDR2 as YYNGEE. The chain is built from TRBV9 and TRBJ1-5; TRBD1 matches 9 bases. The sequencing sample was made of PBMCs. The TCR comes from a man between 60 and 75 years old in good health and CMV-seronegative. The CDR3 nucleotides read TGTGCCAGCAGCTCCGGGACAGGGCGACAGCCCCAGCATTTT. It is translated as CASSSGTGRQPQHF.